The present TCR beta chain was sequenced within a study of post-analysis software for immune sequencing data. Study-level points and caveats: TRBV5-6, TRBV5-1 and TRBV20-1 belonged to a set of about five TRBV segments that were more frequent in patients than controls.

In this sample, this clonotype turned up a few times. Its target is not known. This CDR3 region has 14 residues. CDR1 is SGHRS and CDR2 is YFSETQ in the germline V gene. Unmatched junction bases numbered 9, after V lost 1 base and J lost 13 bases. Unique molecular identifiers were built into the TCR beta cDNA libraries. TCRdb processed the PCR reads anew with MiXCR; each CDR3 protein has one entry. The sample holds approximately 730,000 distinct CDR3 sequences, around 42% seen once. This chain joins TRBV5-1 and TRBJ2-4; 9 nucleotides agree with TRBD2. Specimen: blood. The source of this sequence is a girl between 10 and 17 years old with multiple sclerosis. CDR3 bases: TGCGCCAGCAGCTTGAGTGGGACTAGCTCCTCGCAGTACTTC. Protein product: CASSLSGTSSSQYF.